The sequence of this T cell receptor beta chain was determined in a study of CD8+CD57+ T cells in acquired aplastic anemia. Genomic DNA was employed as the template in profiling TCR beta VDJ and CDR3. Via MiXCR, TCRdb re-called the reads, giving one row per CDR3 protein. The sample consists of hundreds of thousands of distinct CDR3 sequences, about 44% of them appearing once. Germline V lookup: CDR1 DFQATT, CDR2 SNEGSKA (reference sequence). There are 14 residues in the CDR3. The trim removed 3 bases at V and 4 bases at J, leaving 6 bases unmatched. Patients chosen for sequencing had shown CD8+CD57+ cell expansion by flow cytometry. A severe acquired aplastic anemia diagnosis applied to all patients. Worth noting for this clonotype: Its antigen is not known.

Study results and limitations: The study identified almost 30 CD8+ CDR3 sequences shared by patients and controls.

The receptor was derived from a human donor with aplastic anemia. V and J are TRBV20-1 and TRBJ1-1; 9 bases map to TRBD1. The sequencing sample was made of sorted CD4+, CD8+, or CD8+CD57+ T cells (not recorded which) from PBMCs. The CDR3 DNA reads TGCAGTGCTAGCCGACAGGGGGGTTCCACTGAAGCTTTCTTT. Protein sequence: CSASRQGGSTEAFF.